The clone carrying this T cell receptor beta chain was counted only a few times. The CDR3 has 12 amino acids. CDR1 and CDR2 from the germline V gene are SNHLY and FYNNEI. V shed 7 bases and J shed 4 bases, with 10 bases lying between them. These data are taken from a study of identical twins' blood T cells. Donors were six healthy women in three monozygous twin pairs. In the original processing: Per-library CDR3 reads ranged about 2.2 to 3.6 million; clonotypes, ~95,000 to ~500,000. TCRdb re-analysed the 5' RACE reads in MiXCR, keeping a single row per CDR3 protein. The V and J calls reflect TCRdb's pipeline rather than the authors' work. The profile shows fewer than 450,000 distinct CDR3 sequences, roughly 27% of them singletons.

The sequenced sample consisted of PBMCs. The chain has TRBV2 and TRBJ1-2; the D is unclear. The sequence was collected from a woman aged 18 to 55 in good health. The CDR3 DNA is TGTGCCAGCATGGGATTAGCCTATGGCTACACCTTC. Encoded protein: CASMGLAYGYTF.